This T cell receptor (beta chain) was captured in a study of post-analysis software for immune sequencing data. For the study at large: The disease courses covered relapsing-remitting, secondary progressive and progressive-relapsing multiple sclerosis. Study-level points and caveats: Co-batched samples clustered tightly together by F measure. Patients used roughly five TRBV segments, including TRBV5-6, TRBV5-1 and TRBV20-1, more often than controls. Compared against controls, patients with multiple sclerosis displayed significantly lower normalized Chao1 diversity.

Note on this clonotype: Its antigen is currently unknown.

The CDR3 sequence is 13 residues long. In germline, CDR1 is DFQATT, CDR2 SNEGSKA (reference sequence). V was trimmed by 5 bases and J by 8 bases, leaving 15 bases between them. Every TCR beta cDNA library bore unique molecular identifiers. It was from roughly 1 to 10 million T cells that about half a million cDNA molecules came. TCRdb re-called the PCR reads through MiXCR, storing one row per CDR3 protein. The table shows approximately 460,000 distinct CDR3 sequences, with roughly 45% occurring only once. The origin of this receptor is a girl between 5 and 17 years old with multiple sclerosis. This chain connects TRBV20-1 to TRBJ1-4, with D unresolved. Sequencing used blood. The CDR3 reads CSASTGLPEKLFF. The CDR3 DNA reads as TGCAGTGCTTCGACGGGGTTACCAGAAAAACTGTTTTTT.